The source of this T cell receptor beta chain is a study of blood T cell repertoires in COVID-19. Recruitment covered under 25 US areas and drew participants whose ages spanned roughly 18 to 100 years. Researchers sorted participants into cohorts using their self-reported clinical history. Recovered Cohort 3 donors showed two negative PCRs, clearance, or symptom resolution. In germline, CDR1 is SGHTA, CDR2 FQGNSA. The CDR3 has 12 residues. The V end was cut by 2 bases, the J end by 9 bases, with 8 bases between. Original analysis: From reference gene primer amplification, estimates of nucleated cell counts were derived. Some clones are missing from TCRdb's copy, which holds only in-frame ones; the method was immunoSEQ multiplex PCR. V and J calls and clone size follow that table, whereas D and trimming were derived from the DNA. The profile shows under 350,000 clones, about nine tenths of them singletons.

V is TRBV7-2 and J is TRBJ2-1, with a weak D call TRBD1 (6 bases). The sequencing input was PBMCs or T cells enriched from blood (not recorded which). This receptor was taken from a man between 60 and 70 years old who had recovered from COVID-19. The CDR3, as DNA: TGTGCCAGCAGCTTACAGGGGATTGAGCAGTTCTTC. Translating gives CASSLQGIEQFF.